This T cell receptor (beta chain) was found in a study of T cells in Graves' hyperthyroidism and ophthalmopathy. Study at large: Blood was drawn when the patient was first diagnosed and still untreated.

At least ten counts were recorded for this clonotype. The investigators amplified TCR beta CDR3 regions from RNA transcripts. First-round RT-PCR with HTBI primers amplified the TCR CDR3 region. TCRdb itself ran the multiplex PCR reads through MiXCR, one entry per CDR3 protein. Here the sample spans about 640,000 distinct CDR3 sequences, less than 25% being singletons. The CDR3 is 13 residues long. Looked up from germline, CDR1 is SGHRS and CDR2 is YFSETQ. V was trimmed by 4 bases and J by 3 bases, leaving 8 bases between them. V usage is TRBV5-1 and J usage is TRBJ2-1; D call uncertain. This sequence was found in a young man with Graves' ophthalmopathy. Sequencing input: blood. The CDR3 nucleotides are TGCGCCAGCAGCCCCGGTGGCTACAATGAGCAGTTCTTC. It is translated as CASSPGGYNEQFF.